Listed below are T cell receptor beta chains from one sample, sequenced in a study of control samples from healthy donors and cancer patients. Measured with immunoSEQ multiplex PCR; TCRdb has only the in-frame clones, and not every one. The sample records 40,000 to 50,000 clones, less than 90% being singletons. The sample was blood. The receptors were gathered from a man aged 60-69 years in good health. CDR3s leave out the opening cysteine and the closing phenylalanine or tryptophan. Each record gives: J gene, D gene, V gene, CDR3 protein. D genes are given only for firm matches.

J: TRBJ1-2; D: TRBD1; V: TRBV18; CDR3: ASSPRGDSSAPNYGYT
J: TRBJ2-3; D: TRBD2; V: TRBV15; CDR3: ATSRASSGGTDTQY
J: TRBJ1-5; D: NA; V: TRBV28; CDR3: ASSLSPNRANNQPQH
J: TRBJ1-6; D: NA; V: TRBV6-4; CDR3: ASSEYDRGSPLH
J: TRBJ1-1; D: NA; V: TRBV6-5; CDR3: ASSYLPSQRNTEAF
J: TRBJ1-2; D: TRBD1; V: TRBV6-5; CDR3: ASSTIGTALDGYT
J: TRBJ2-2; D: TRBD2; V: TRBV7-3; CDR3: ASSLTLAGVRTGELF
J: TRBJ1-4; D: NA; V: TRBV28; CDR3: ASTAVDEKLF
J: TRBJ2-1; D: NA; V: TRBV7-2; CDR3: ASSLGVVSSYNEQF
J: TRBJ1-3; D: TRBD1; V: TRBV5-6; CDR3: ASSREGQAGNTIY
J: TRBJ2-7; D: NA; V: TRBV2; CDR3: ASSEKVTPDEQY
J: TRBJ2-7; D: NA; V: TRBV28; CDR3: ASSPSRLGEQY
J: TRBJ1-1; D: NA; V: TRBV6-5; CDR3: ATKGRENTEAF
J: TRBJ2-7; D: NA; V: TRBV24-1; CDR3: ATSDSSTPGNEQY
J: TRBJ2-6; D: TRBD1; V: TRBV11-2; CDR3: ASSLDSWGQGITGANVLT
J: TRBJ1-1; D: TRBD1; V: TRBV29-1; CDR3: SVTGPTEAF
J: TRBJ2-2; D: NA; V: TRBV3-1/TRBV3-2; CDR3: ASSLRGSNTGELF
J: TRBJ2-1; D: NA; V: TRBV5-6; CDR3: ASSLGSTDEQF
J: TRBJ1-1; D: NA; V: TRBV9; CDR3: ASSVAPGQNTEAF
J: TRBJ1-4; D: TRBD1; V: TRBV2; CDR3: ASRRQGGDEKLF
J: TRBJ2-2; D: NA; V: TRBV19; CDR3: ASTRGPTGELF
J: TRBJ2-3; D: TRBD1; V: TRBV9; CDR3: ASSHTRQGHTQY
J: TRBJ1-1; D: TRBD1; V: TRBV11-2; CDR3: ASSPSFRDRGTEAF